This TCR beta chain was profiled in a study of cytomegalovirus exposure and HLA in healthy donors. The CDR3 runs 14 residues. V dropped 3 bases and J dropped 4 bases, with 12 bases sitting between them. Germline assignment: CDR1 LGHNT and CDR2 FRNRAP. 60 Vbeta and 13 Jbeta primers were used in PCR. TCRdb's table, derived via immunoSEQ multiplex PCR, lists solely in-frame clones and lacks some. This sample yields about 160,000 clones, of which about 70% are seen a single time; around 3% belongs to the top ten. The origin of this receptor is a middle-aged woman in good health and CMV-seropositive. This sequence joins TRBV12-5 and TRBJ1-2; D gene unclear. The sequencing input was PBMCs. For the CDR3, the DNA is TGTGCTAGTGGTTTTAGATTCATATCCTATGGCTACACCTTC. Protein product: CASGFRFISYGYTF. Combining the CDR3 with reference TRBV12-5 and TRBJ1-2 gives the whole variable domain DARVTQTPRHKVTEMGQEVTMRCQPILGHNTVFWYRQTMMQGLELLAYFRNRAPLDDSGMPKDRFSAEMPDATLATLKIQPSEPRDSAVYFCASGFRFISYGYTFGSGTRLTVV.